The source of this T cell receptor (beta chain) is a study of technical replicates of blood from a few donors (dated by TCRdb to about 2017). From a lookup of the germline V gene (reference sequence), CDR1 and CDR2 are GTSNPN and SVGIG. The junction shows trimming of 8 bases on V and 2 bases on J, and the gene matches do not reach 5 bases of it. There are 12 amino acids in the CDR3, from cysteine to phenylalanine inclusive. Of all the DNA, just the CDR3 is kept, 36 bases in frame from base 1. Libraries were made using the immunoSEQ multiplex PCR assay. TCRdb carries this immuneACCESS record with in-frame sequences only. Its versions omit some clonotypes, under half of them owing to an unresolved V gene in the studies checked, with the rest unexplained. The sample yields approximately 75,000 clones; approximately 96% were counted once. Around 0.31% of the sample lies in the top ten. In the case of this clone: Its antigen remains unidentified. No much larger clone is present one base from it, and per-base qualities are unavailable.

The clonotype was recovered from a human donor in good health. The sample taken for sequencing was T cells isolated from PBMCs. The chain joins TRBV30 to TRBJ1-1, with TRBD1 identical over 7 junction bases. The encoded CDR3 is CAGGQDNTEAFF. The sequenced DNA: TGTGCCGGAGGACAGGATAACACTGAAGCTTTCTTT. When the CDR3 is completed using the reference TRBV30 and TRBJ1-1 genes on either side, the full variable domain is SQTIHQWPATLVQPVGSPLSLECTVEGTSNPNLYWYRQAAGRGLQLLFYSVGIGQISSEVPQNLSASRPQDRQFILSSKKLLLSDSGFYLCAGGQDNTEAFFGQGTRLTVV.